One T cell receptor (beta chain) is described in this entry. Here immunoSEQ multiplex PCR was the method, and the copy in TCRdb shows in-frame clones only, minus some. The data contain about 36,000 clones, over 75% of them singletons. The sample belongs to a study of T cell changes during pregnancy in multiple sclerosis. The CDR3 sequence is 15 residues long. After removal of 4 bases from V and 8 bases from J, the junction contained 7 bases not matched to a gene. Per the germline V gene, CDR1 is WNHNN and CDR2 is SYGVQD (reference sequence). The genes are TRBV10-1 and TRBJ2-3; 12 nucleotides align to TRBD2. The sequenced sample was CD8+ T cells from peripheral blood mononuclear cells, obtained in the third trimester of pregnancy. This clonotype was sampled from a female donor with multiple sclerosis, enrolled in a pregnancy study. CDR3 amino acids: CASSARTSGIITQYF. CDR3 in DNA: TGCGCCAGCAGTGCCCGGACTAGCGGGATAATTACGCAGTATTTT.